Listed below are T cell receptor beta chains from one sample, sequenced in a study of T cell repertoires in cytomegalovirus infection. One entry per CDR3 protein results from TCRdb running MiXCR on the reads. This sample carries around 540,000 distinct CDR3 sequences, around a third of them seen once, and the ten largest clones take 17%. No antigen has been assigned to these receptors. The specimen comprised cultured PBMCs, sampled from culture after CMV antigen stimulation. Receptors were obtained from a human donor in good health (CMV status not recorded). Some clones in this sample may be carry-over from other donors' samples. Both conserved end residues are part of each CDR3. The D gene is left open where the match is weak. Clone size appears in some rows only: once, few, many, or a class for an expanded clone.

cdr3_aa: CASSWDRSRYEQYF
cdr3_nt: TGTGCCAGTAGTTGGGACAGGTCAAGATACGAGCAGTACTTC
clone_size: once
d_call: TRBD1
v_call: TRBV19
j_call: TRBJ2-7

cdr3_aa: CASSLSDSYEQYF
cdr3_nt: TGTGCCAGCAGCTTATCTGACAGCTACGAGCAGTACTTC
clone_size: many
d_call: NA
v_call: TRBV7-8
j_call: TRBJ2-7

cdr3_aa: CASSLESAGWDSPLHF
cdr3_nt: TGTGCCAGCAGCTTAGAATCGGCAGGGTGGGATTCACCCCTCCACTTT
clone_size: many
d_call: NA
v_call: TRBV7-2
j_call: TRBJ1-6

cdr3_aa: CASSLALTRDSYEQYF
cdr3_nt: TGTGCCAGCAGTTTAGCGCTTACGCGGGACAGCTACGAGCAGTACTTC
clone_size: NA
d_call: NA
v_call: TRBV12-3/TRBV12-4
j_call: TRBJ2-7

cdr3_aa: CASSPGVGLHEQYF
cdr3_nt: TGCGCCAGCAGCCCGGGGGTGGGACTACACGAGCAGTACTTC
clone_size: NA
d_call: TRBD2
v_call: TRBV5-1
j_call: TRBJ2-7

cdr3_aa: CASSPPDHKTDTQYF
cdr3_nt: TGTGCCAGCTCACCACCGGATCATAAGACAGATACGCAGTATTTT
clone_size: few
d_call: NA
v_call: TRBV18
j_call: TRBJ2-3

cdr3_aa: CASSPRDRVNTEAFF
cdr3_nt: TGTGCCAGCAGCCCCCGGGACAGGGTCAACACTGAAGCTTTCTTT
clone_size: many
d_call: TRBD1
v_call: TRBV7-9
j_call: TRBJ1-1

cdr3_aa: CASRPDRRGEAFF
cdr3_nt: TGTGCCAGCAGACCCGACAGGCGAGGGGAAGCTTTCTTT
clone_size: many
d_call: NA
v_call: TRBV7-2
j_call: TRBJ1-1

cdr3_aa: CASSQLSGASLGLNTEAFF
cdr3_nt: TGTGCCAGCAGCCAATTAAGTGGGGCCAGTCTGGGGCTGAACACTGAAGCTTTCTTT
clone_size: NA
d_call: NA
v_call: TRBV14
j_call: TRBJ1-1

cdr3_aa: CASSFLAENYEQYF
cdr3_nt: TGTGCCAGCAGTTTCCTGGCGGAAAACTACGAGCAGTACTTC
clone_size: few
d_call: NA
v_call: TRBV6-5
j_call: TRBJ2-7

cdr3_aa: CASSPSRRNNSPLHF
cdr3_nt: TGTGCCAGCAGCCCTAGTCGGCGGAATAATTCACCCCTCCACTTT
clone_size: NA
d_call: NA
v_call: TRBV7-8
j_call: TRBJ1-6

cdr3_aa: CASRSPVRLESEQFF
cdr3_nt: TGTGCCAGCAGGAGCCCCGTGAGACTAGAGAGTGAGCAGTTCTTC
clone_size: NA
d_call: NA
v_call: TRBV6-2/TRBV6-3
j_call: TRBJ2-1

cdr3_aa: CASSLGVGTMNTEAFF
cdr3_nt: TGTGCCAGCAGCTTAGGGGTAGGGACGATGAACACTGAAGCTTTCTTT
clone_size: NA
d_call: NA
v_call: TRBV7-8
j_call: TRBJ1-1

cdr3_aa: CASSQEDLGRAEFF
cdr3_nt: TGCGCCAGCAGCCAGGAGGACCTGGGGAGGGCCGAGTTCTTC
clone_size: few
d_call: TRBD2
v_call: TRBV4-1
j_call: TRBJ2-1

cdr3_aa: CASSLGQGVNNEQFF
cdr3_nt: TGTGCCAGCAGCCTCGGACAGGGCGTAAACAATGAGCAGTTCTTC
clone_size: NA
d_call: TRBD1
v_call: TRBV7-2
j_call: TRBJ2-1

cdr3_aa: CSVGEGGLGNIQYF
cdr3_nt: TGCAGCGTTGGAGAAGGGGGCTTGGGGAACATTCAGTACTTC
clone_size: NA
d_call: TRBD1
v_call: TRBV29-1
j_call: TRBJ2-4

cdr3_aa: CASSLVPRELFF
cdr3_nt: TGTGCCAGCAGCTTGGTCCCCCGGGAGCTGTTTTTT
clone_size: NA
d_call: NA
v_call: TRBV12-3/TRBV12-4
j_call: TRBJ2-2

cdr3_aa: CSAGTPPGDTQYF
cdr3_nt: TGCAGTGCTGGGACGCCTCCCGGAGATACGCAGTATTTT
clone_size: NA
d_call: NA
v_call: TRBV20-1
j_call: TRBJ2-3

cdr3_aa: CASSSGQGADEQYF
cdr3_nt: TGTGCCAGCAGTTCGGGACAGGGGGCGGACGAGCAGTACTTC
clone_size: NA
d_call: TRBD1
v_call: TRBV28
j_call: TRBJ2-7

cdr3_aa: CASSYRADGDYTF
cdr3_nt: TGTGCCAGCAGCTACCGGGCTGACGGGGACTACACCTTC
clone_size: NA
d_call: NA
v_call: TRBV7-2
j_call: TRBJ1-2

cdr3_aa: CASRITWQNTEAFF
cdr3_nt: TGTGCCAGTAGGATCACATGGCAGAACACTGAAGCTTTCTTT
clone_size: few
d_call: NA
v_call: TRBV19
j_call: TRBJ1-1

cdr3_aa: CASSAAQAPLFF
cdr3_nt: TGTGCCAGCAGTGCCGCCCAGGCTCCACTGTTTTTT
clone_size: NA
d_call: NA
v_call: TRBV2
j_call: TRBJ1-4